This is a list of T cell receptor beta chains from one sample in a study of OX40 agonist ivuxolimab in advanced cancers. Produced via immunoSEQ multiplex PCR; TCRdb's table is partial and in-frame only. The sample has around 42,000 clones; approximately 88% are singletons. This specimen was CD4+ or CD8+ T cells sorted from blood, taken in a trial of the OX40 agonist ivuxolimab. The receptors come from an adult with an advanced solid tumor such as melanoma, head and neck, liver or kidney cancer. CDR3s include the opening cysteine and the closing phenylalanine or tryptophan. The D gene is left open where the match is weak. The size entry is marked missing in some rows and otherwise reads once, few, many or a size class.

v_call,j_call,clone_size,d_call,cdr3_aa,cdr3_nt
TRBV29-1,TRBJ1-1,-,-,CSVGAGAEAFF,TGCAGCGTTGGCGCAGGGGCTGAAGCTTTCTTT
TRBV25-1,TRBJ2-2,-,-,CASSDVVPQARNTGELFF,TGTGCCAGCAGTGACGTTGTCCCGCAGGCTCGAAACACCGGGGAGCTGTTTTTT
TRBV6-6,TRBJ2-5,-,-,CASSPISGERETQYF,TGTGCCAGCAGCCCAATCTCGGGGGAAAGAGAGACCCAGTACTTC
TRBV4-1,TRBJ1-2,-,TRBD1,CASSPMMDRENGYTF,TGCGCCAGCAGCCCCATGATGGACAGGGAGAATGGCTACACCTTC
TRBV30,TRBJ1-5,-,TRBD1,CAWSVSQGVNQPQHF,TGTGCCTGGAGTGTCAGTCAGGGGGTCAATCAGCCCCAGCATTTT
TRBV28,TRBJ2-1,-,TRBD2,CASSLRGSGWSYNEQFF,TGTGCCAGCAGTTTAAGGGGTAGCGGGTGGTCCTACAATGAGCAGTTCTTC
TRBV9,TRBJ2-7,-,-,CASSPGTFSYEQYF,TGTGCCAGCAGCCCAGGGACTTTCTCCTACGAGCAGTACTTC
TRBV7-9,TRBJ2-5,once,TRBD2,CASSPLAGAGETQYF,TGTGCCAGCAGCCCCCTAGCGGGAGCGGGGGAGACCCAGTACTTC
TRBV7-6,TRBJ2-1,-,-,CASSLIGGESYNEQFF,TGTGCCAGCAGCTTAATCGGGGGCGAATCCTACAATGAGCAGTTCTTC
TRBV5-1,TRBJ1-3,few,-,CASSFSSSGNTIYF,TGCGCCAGCAGCTTTTCTTCCTCTGGAAACACCATATATTTT
TRBV27,TRBJ2-1,once,-,CASRKHWYSYNEQFF,TGTGCCAGCAGGAAACATTGGTACTCCTACAATGAGCAGTTCTTC
TRBV5-6,TRBJ2-2,-,-,CASSLQGSVGELFF,TGTGCCAGCAGCTTACAGGGATCGGTCGGGGAGCTGTTTTTT
TRBV9,TRBJ2-1,-,-,CASSVERGQSSYNEQFF,TGTGCCAGCAGCGTAGAACGTGGGCAAAGCTCCTACAATGAGCAGTTCTTC
TRBV2,TRBJ2-3,-,TRBD1,CASSRDSTTDTQYF,TGTGCCAGCTCCCGGGACAGCACCACAGATACGCAGTATTTT
TRBV19,TRBJ2-5,-,-,CASSTGQGGLKTQYF,TGTGCCAGTAGTACGGGACAAGGGGGGCTGAAGACCCAGTACTTC
TRBV19,TRBJ2-2,few,-,CASSIDTSPTGELFF,TGTGCCAGTAGTATCGATACTAGCCCAACCGGGGAGCTGTTTTTT
TRBV30,TRBJ2-7,-,-,CAWSRDGFYEQYF,TGTGCCTGGAGCCGGGACGGATTCTACGAGCAGTACTTC
TRBV5-1,TRBJ2-1,-,-,CASTKAYWGYNEQFF,TGCGCCAGCACTAAGGCGTACTGGGGGTACAATGAGCAGTTCTTC
TRBV6-5,TRBJ2-1,once,-,CASSYNSLGAHEQFF,TGTGCCAGCAGTTACAACTCATTAGGGGCCCATGAGCAGTTCTTC
TRBV2,TRBJ2-7,-,TRBD2,CASKGTSGSVIYEQYF,TGTGCCAGCAAAGGGACTAGCGGGAGTGTGATTTACGAGCAGTACTTC
TRBV9,TRBJ2-1,-,TRBD2,CASSVSASGRSSYNEQFF,TGTGCCAGCAGCGTATCCGCTAGCGGGAGGAGCTCCTACAATGAGCAGTTCTTC
TRBV25-1,TRBJ2-1,few,-,CASRSTGPSYNEQFF,TGTGCCAGCAGATCAACGGGGCCATCCTACAATGAGCAGTTCTTC
TRBV6-1,TRBJ2-7,-,-,CASRGLFWDEQYF,TGTGCCAGCAGGGGACTCTTCTGGGACGAGCAGTACTTC
TRBV28,TRBJ2-5,-,-,CALHPLGGRGETQYF,TGTGCCTTACACCCCCTAGGAGGGCGGGGAGAGACCCAGTACTTC
TRBV5-1,TRBJ2-1,-,-,CASNPYSSYNEQFF,TGCGCCAGCAACCCTTATAGCTCCTACAATGAGCAGTTCTTC
TRBV5-3,TRBJ2-5,-,TRBD2,CAGSLGLAGGETQYF,TGCGCCGGAAGCTTGGGACTAGCGGGAGGGGAGACCCAGTACTTC
TRBV7-9,TRBJ2-1,-,-,CASSLGRSEQFF,TGTGCCAGCAGCTTAGGGAGAAGTGAGCAGTTCTTC
TRBV27,TRBJ2-3,-,-,CASSWADTQYF,TGTGCCAGCAGTTGGGCAGATACGCAGTATTTT
TRBV11-2,TRBJ2-5,-,TRBD2,CASSSGLAGVQTQETQYF,TGTGCCAGCAGCTCAGGACTAGCGGGAGTTCAGACCCAAGAGACCCAGTACTTC
TRBV11-2,TRBJ2-1,-,TRBD2,CASSLAFSGSAGEQFF,TGTGCCAGCAGCTTAGCATTTAGCGGGAGTGCCGGTGAGCAGTTCTTC
TRBV7-9,TRBJ2-7,-,-,CASSLERAGDEQYF,TGTGCCAGCAGCTTAGAGCGGGCAGGGGACGAGCAGTACTTC
TRBV6-5,TRBJ2-1,-,-,CASSLYNEQFF,TGTGCCAGCAGCCTTTACAATGAGCAGTTCTTC
TRBV6-4,TRBJ2-5,few,TRBD1,CASSIRRDRGETQYF,TGTGCCAGCAGTATCCGCCGGGACAGGGGGGAGACCCAGTACTTC
TRBV20-1,TRBJ2-3,-,-,CSATGADTQYF,TGCAGTGCTACAGGGGCAGATACGCAGTATTTT
TRBV4-2,TRBJ2-1,-,TRBD2,CASSQDLGSGSPYNEQFF,TGTGCCAGCAGCCAAGATCTGGGTAGCGGGAGCCCCTACAATGAGCAGTTCTTC
TRBV4-2,TRBJ2-2,-,TRBD2,CASSQSEWTSGKVGELFF,TGTGCCAGCAGCCAATCCGAATGGACTAGCGGGAAGGTCGGGGAGCTGTTTTTT
TRBV7-6,TRBJ2-3,-,TRBD1,CASSNPGTGGDTQYF,TGTGCCAGCAGCAATCCCGGGACAGGGGGAGATACGCAGTATTTT
TRBV10-3,TRBJ2-2,once,TRBD1,CAYTGGSGELFF,TGTGCCTACACAGGGGGCTCCGGGGAGCTGTTTTTT
TRBV6-7,TRBJ2-7,medium-sized,-,CASRSGITYEQYF,TGTGCCAGCCGTTCGGGGATAACCTACGAGCAGTACTTC
TRBV7-3,TRBJ2-1,-,TRBD2,CASSLSTSGVAYNEQFF,TGTGCCAGCAGCTTATCGACTAGCGGGGTTGCCTACAATGAGCAGTTCTTC
TRBV6-1,TRBJ1-5,few,-,CASSEHIYSNQPQHF,TGTGCCAGCAGTGAACACATCTATAGCAATCAGCCCCAGCATTTT
TRBV4-1,TRBJ1-3,-,TRBD1,CASSQDWTGSGNTIYF,TGCGCCAGCAGCCAAGATTGGACAGGGTCTGGAAACACCATATATTTT
TRBV9,TRBJ2-1,-,TRBD2,CASSVWLAGGDEQFF,TGTGCCAGCAGCGTATGGCTAGCGGGAGGTGATGAGCAGTTCTTC
TRBV6-6,TRBJ2-1,-,TRBD2,CASSYSTAGSNEQFF,TGTGCCAGCAGTTACTCGACAGCGGGGTCTAATGAGCAGTTCTTC
TRBV6-5,TRBJ1-1,-,-,CASSYPRSWGTEAFF,TGTGCCAGCAGTTATCCACGCTCGTGGGGCACTGAAGCTTTCTTT